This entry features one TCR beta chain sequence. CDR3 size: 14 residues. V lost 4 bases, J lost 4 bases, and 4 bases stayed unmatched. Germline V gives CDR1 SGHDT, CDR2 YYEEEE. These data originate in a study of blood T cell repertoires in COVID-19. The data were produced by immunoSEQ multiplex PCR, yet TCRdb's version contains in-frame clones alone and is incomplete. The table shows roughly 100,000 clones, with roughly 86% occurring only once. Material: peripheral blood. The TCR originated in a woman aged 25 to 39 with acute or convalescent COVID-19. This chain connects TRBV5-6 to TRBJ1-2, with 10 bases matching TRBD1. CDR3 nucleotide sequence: TGTGCCAGCAGCCCGGGGGACAGGGGCTATGGCTACACCTTC. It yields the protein CASSPGDRGYGYTF.